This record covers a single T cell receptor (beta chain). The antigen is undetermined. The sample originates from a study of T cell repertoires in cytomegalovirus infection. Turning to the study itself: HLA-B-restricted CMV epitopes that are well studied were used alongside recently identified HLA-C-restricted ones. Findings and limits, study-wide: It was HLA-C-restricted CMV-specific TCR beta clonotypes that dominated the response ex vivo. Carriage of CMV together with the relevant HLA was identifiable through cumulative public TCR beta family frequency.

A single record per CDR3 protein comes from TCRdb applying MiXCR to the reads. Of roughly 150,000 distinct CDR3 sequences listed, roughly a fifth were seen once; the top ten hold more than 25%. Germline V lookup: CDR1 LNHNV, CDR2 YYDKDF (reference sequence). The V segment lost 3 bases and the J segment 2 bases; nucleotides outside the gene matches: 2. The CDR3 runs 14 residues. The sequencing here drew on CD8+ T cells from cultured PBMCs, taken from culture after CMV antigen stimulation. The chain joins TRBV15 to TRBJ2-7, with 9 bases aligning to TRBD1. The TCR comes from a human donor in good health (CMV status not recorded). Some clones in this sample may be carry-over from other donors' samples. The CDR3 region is CATSRDRGTYEQYF. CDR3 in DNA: TGTGCCACCAGCAGGGACAGGGGCACCTACGAGCAGTACTTC.